The 5 T cell receptor beta chains given below trace back to one sample, sequenced in a study of T-cell reconstitution after alpha-beta-depleted transplantation in children (dated by TCRdb to about 2016). The protocol used for the library was PCR. Sequencing was performed on an Illumina HiSeq 2500. TCR libraries were prepared with molecular barcoding, using unique molecular identifiers to normalize TCRbeta repertoire quantification. TCRdb ran its own pipeline on the public reads, namely fastp trimming at Q25 and MiXCR clone calling, and kept in-frame beta chains. When rows share a CDR3 protein, they turn into one entry using the most common DNA and genes. This sample gives hundreds of thousands of distinct CDR3 sequences in total; 9.5% to 13% of them show up just once. The leading ten clones occupy less than 8% of the sample. The treatment or condition label on this specimen signifies: allogeneic hematopoietic cell transplantation with graft depleted of TCRalphabeta T cells and CD19 B cells.

The material sequenced was PBMCs, taken before TCRalphabeta/CD19-depleted stem cell transplant. All receptors come from a boy in the first two years of life with acute myeloid leukemia, due to receive a stem cell transplant.

This clonotype was counted at least ten times. J is TRBJ1-4 and V is TRBV29-1; TRBD1 aligns across 7 bases. CDR3 length: 13 residues. Germline V gives CDR1 SQVTM, CDR2 ANQGSEA. The V and J ends lost 5 bases and 5 bases, in that order; junction bases with no gene match: 5. CDR3: CSVRQGRNEKLFF. CDR3 DNA sequence: TGCAGCGTTCGACAGGGCCGGAATGAAAAACTGTTTTTT.

The V gene is TRBV18, the J gene TRBJ1-4; no clear D. The CDR3 is made up of 9 amino acids. V was clipped by 3 bases and J by 14 bases, with 4 bases between them. Looked up from germline, CDR1 is KGHSH and CDR2 is LQKENI. The CDR3 here is CASSPGLFF. Written as DNA, the CDR3 is TGTGCCAGCTCACCGGGGCTGTTTTTT.

This clonotype occurred many times. The V gene is TRBV15, the J gene TRBJ2-1, with 14 bases aligning to TRBD2. V gave up 0 bases and J gave up 2 bases; unmatched junction bases: 15. CDR1 is LNHNV and CDR2 is YYDKDF in the germline V gene (reference sequence). The CDR3 totals 22 residues. The CDR3 protein is CATSRDYSGLAGGPAAYNEQFF. In nucleotides, the CDR3 is TGTGCCACCAGCAGAGATTATAGTGGACTAGCGGGAGGACCAGCGGCCTACAATGAGCAGTTCTTC.

This clonotype was counted at least ten times. The CDR3 coding sequence is TGTGCCAGCAAGCAACCCCTAGCGGGCTACAATGAGCAGTTCTTC. It translates to CASKQPLAGYNEQFF. This chain links TRBV27 with TRBJ2-1; TRBD2 aligns across 8 bases. The V gene's germline CDR1 is MNHEY and CDR2 SMNVEV (reference sequence). J was trimmed by 3 bases and V by 7 bases; bases with no gene match: 8. This CDR3 contains 15 residues.

This clonotype was picked up many times. The chain employs TRBV10-3 and TRBJ2-3, with 9 nucleotides matching TRBD2. Trimming cost V 0 bases and J 4 bases; bases outside gene matches: 2. CDR1 is ENHRY and CDR2 is SYGVKD in the germline V gene. The CDR3 is made up of 15 amino acids. Here the CDR3 DNA reads TGTGCCATCAGTGAGTCGGCGGGAGGGCCAGATACGCAGTATTTT. This sequence encodes CAISESAGGPDTQYF.